These 30 T cell receptor beta chains originate from one sample sequenced in a study of Ad26.COV2.S vaccination and SARS-CoV-2 variants. The treatment here: 15 to 20 received Ad26.COV2.S at low or high dose, single or two shots; roughly five received placebo; per-sample allocation not given. Samples were taken on day 63 after the first vaccine or placebo injection. The assay was immunoSEQ multiplex PCR, and TCRdb's table has in-frame clones only and misses some. The repertoire holds about 680,000 clones, roughly 90% seen once, with about 1.5% in the top ten. This sample comprised peripheral blood, obtained in a trial of Ad26.COV2.S vaccine versus placebo. Receptor source: a person between 18 and 65 years old who received the Ad26.COV2.S COVID-19 vaccine or a placebo.

There are a few counts of this clone. The chain couples TRBV6-5 to TRBJ2-2, with TRBD2 identical over 8 bases. Germline CDR1 reads MNHEY; CDR2 reads SVGAGI. This CDR3 contains 15 residues. Trimming removed 6 bases from V and 4 bases from J; junction bases left unmatched: 7. CDR3: CASSRQRETTGELFF. The DNA of the CDR3 is TGTGCCAGCAGCCGGCAGCGGGAGACCACCGGGGAGCTGTTTTTT.

This chain joins TRBV7-9 and TRBJ2-1, with TRBD1 as a possible D gene (5 bases). The germline gives CDR1 SEHNR, CDR2 FQNEAQ (reference sequence). This CDR3 has 15 amino acids. The ends were cut back, 4 bases at V and 5 bases at J, with 15 bases in the middle. CDR3 residues: CASSYGASANNEQFF. As DNA, the CDR3 is TGTGCCAGCAGCTATGGGGCGTCTGCCAACAATGAGCAGTTCTTC.

The rearrangement links TRBV10-2 to TRBJ2-5, with D uncertain. Trimming took 3 bases from V and 2 from J, leaving 7 bases between them. Germline CDR1 WSHSY, CDR2 SAAADI. The CDR3 loop spans 13 amino acids. The DNA for the CDR3 is TGCGCCAGCAGTGAAATAAGACAAGAGACCCAGTACTTC. Encoded protein: CASSEIRQETQYF.

The chain joins TRBV5-4 to TRBJ1-2; TRBD1 might be the D (6 bases). CDR1 and CDR2 from the germline V gene are SGHNT and YYREEE (reference sequence). The V end was cut by 4 bases, the J end by 4 bases, with 20 bases between. The length of the CDR3 is 16 residues. The CDR3: CASSLPGGSGSYGYTF. The CDR3 region has the DNA TGTGCCAGCAGCCTGCCGGGGGGCAGTGGTTCCTATGGCTACACCTTC.

V usage is TRBV11-1 and J usage is TRBJ1-1, with D tentatively TRBD1 (6 bases). V lost 5 bases and J 4 bases, leaving 8 bases between the germline ends. The CDR3 contains 12 residues. Germline V CDR1 and CDR2: SGHAT, FQDESV (reference sequence). This CDR3 is CASSTGFTEAFF. In DNA form, the CDR3 reads TGTGCCAGCAGCACAGGGTTCACTGAAGCTTTCTTT.

The chain has TRBV10-3 and TRBJ2-2; D gene unclear. CDR1 and CDR2 (germline): ENHRY, SYGVKD. The CDR3 has 12 amino acids. The germline V and J ends were trimmed by 3 bases and 11 bases, with 10 bases remaining between them. The CDR3 bases are TGTGCCATCAGTGAAGGTGGGGAAGAGCTGTTTTTT. This gives the protein CAISEGGEELFF.

The chain links TRBV4-3 to TRBJ1-6; a weak D match, TRBD1 (5 bases). V lost 4 bases, J lost 2 bases, and 9 bases lay in between. The CDR3 spans 15 residues. Germline CDR1 is LGHNA and CDR2 is YSLEER. CDR3 amino acids: CASSRGPTYNSPLHF. CDR3 DNA: TGCGCCAGCAGCCGGGGACCGACCTATAATTCACCCCTCCACTTT.

The rearrangement joins TRBV30 to TRBJ2-1; D perhaps matches TRBD1 (7 bases). V was shortened by 4 bases and J by 0 bases, with 10 bases between the two germline ends. Germline CDR1 reads GTSNPN; CDR2 reads SVGIG (reference sequence). The CDR3 is 14 amino acids. The CDR3 coding sequence is TGTGCCTGGACCAGGGGGGTCTCCTACAATGAGCAGTTCTTC. Its translation: CAWTRGVSYNEQFF.

This chain uses TRBV6-5 with TRBJ1-6; the match to TRBD1 covers 7 bases. Germline assignment: CDR1 MNHEY and CDR2 SVGAGI. The CDR3 consists of 14 residues. V lost 6 bases to trimming and J lost 6 bases; unmatched junction nucleotides: 5. The chain's CDR3 is CASRAGTVNSPLHF. CDR3 coding DNA: TGTGCCAGCAGGGCCGGGACAGTTAATTCACCCCTCCACTTT.

The chain combines TRBV7-2 with TRBJ2-5; TRBD2 might be the D (5 bases). The CDR3 runs to 13 residues. The V gene's germline CDR1 is SGHTA and CDR2 FQGNSA. V lost 5 bases and J lost 5, with 12 bases in between. This chain's CDR3 is CASSGRGLETQYF. CDR3 DNA sequence: TGTGCCAGCAGCGGTAGAGGGCTGGAGACCCAGTACTTC.

The chain links TRBV9 to TRBJ2-1; D is unclear. Trimming stripped 2 bases from V and 5 bases from J, with 5 bases between. Per germline, CDR1 SGDLS and CDR2 YYNGEE. The CDR3 extends over 12 amino acids. The chain's CDR3 is CASSVRDNEQFF. In DNA form, the CDR3 reads TGTGCCAGCAGCGTCCGTGACAATGAGCAGTTCTTC.

In its sample, this clone was seen once. The V and J genes are TRBV30 and TRBJ2-7; 9 nucleotides agree with TRBD1. The V gene end was trimmed by 0 bases and the J gene end by 6 bases; junction bases not matched to a gene: 6. Germline CDR1 reads GTSNPN; CDR2 reads SVGIG (reference sequence). This CDR3 is 14 amino acids long. CDR3 coding DNA: TGTGCCTGGAGTGTAGGACAGGGGACCGTCGAGCAGTACTTC. Its translation is CAWSVGQGTVEQYF.

V gene TRBV30 combines with J gene TRBJ1-5; the D is unclear. The V gene lost 2 bases and the J gene lost 7 bases, with 12 bases spanning the gap. This CDR3 is built from 13 residues. The germline V gene encodes CDR1 GTSNPN and CDR2 SVGIG (reference sequence). CDR3: CAWSLGQQQPQHF. CDR3 DNA: TGTGCCTGGAGTCTTGGGCAACAGCAGCCCCAGCATTTT.

The gene calls are TRBV11-2 and TRBJ2-3, with 7 bases lining up with TRBD2. The ends lost 1 base at V and 5 bases at J; junction bases unmatched: 6. CDR3 length: 15 amino acids. Germline-derived CDR1 and CDR2 are SGHAT and FQNNGV. The CDR3 coding sequence is TGTGCCAGCAGCTTAGTGAGGGCGGGGGTAGATACGCAGTATTTT. Translated, it gives CASSLVRAGVDTQYF.

The chain has TRBV30 and TRBJ1-6; D is possibly TRBD1 (6 bases). Between the trimmed V and J ends, which lost 3 bases and 10 bases, there was a span of 19 bases. The CDR3 has 15 residues. Germline assignment: CDR1 GTSNPN and CDR2 SVGIG (reference sequence). The CDR3 region is CAWRPGTFMNSPLHF. The CDR3 DNA sequence: TGTGCCTGGAGGCCGGGGACATTCATGAACTCACCCCTCCACTTT.

The V and J genes are TRBV2 and TRBJ1-2; 11 bases align to TRBD1. The CDR3 loop spans 15 amino acids. Germline CDR1 reads SNHLY; CDR2 reads FYNNEI. The trim removed 4 bases at V and 2 bases at J, leaving 3 bases unmatched. The CDR3 region is CASSGDRGRNYGYTF. CDR3 nucleotides: TGTGCCAGCAGTGGGGACAGGGGGAGGAACTATGGCTACACCTTC.

The gene calls are TRBV7-9 and TRBJ2-7, with 8 bases fitting TRBD2. V lost 4 bases and J lost 7; bases outside the gene matches: 6. CDR1 is SEHNR and CDR2 is FQNEAQ in the germline V gene (reference sequence). The CDR3 is 13 amino acids. The CDR3 is CASSSAGVVEQYF. The DNA of the CDR3 is TGTGCCAGCAGCTCAGCGGGAGTTGTGGAGCAGTACTTC.

This chain links TRBV6-5 with TRBJ2-3; 7 nucleotides agree with TRBD2. The trim removed 8 bases at V and 1 base at J, leaving 9 bases unmatched. CDR3 length: 15 residues. Germline V lookup: CDR1 MNHEY, CDR2 SVGAGI. The CDR3 region has the DNA TGTGCCAGCGTTTTACTAGCGCCCGGCACAGATACGCAGTATTTT. Translating gives CASVLLAPGTDTQYF.

Of note for this clone: Distinct nucleotide sequences in the sample also encode this CDR3. This rearrangement joins TRBV7-9 to TRBJ1-2, with no clear D. Deletions cut 1 base from V and 0 bases from J, with 9 bases between. The germline V gene encodes CDR1 SEHNR and CDR2 FQNEAQ (reference sequence). The CDR3 spans 15 residues. The CDR3 is CASSLDRGANYGYTF. For the CDR3, the DNA is TGTGCCAGCAGCTTAGACCGAGGAGCTAACTATGGCTACACCTTC. Looking up the rest from reference TRBV7-9 and TRBJ1-2 gives the full variable domain: DTGVSQNPRHKITKRGQNVTFRCDPISEHNRLYWYRQTLGQGPEFLTYFQNEAQLEKSRLLSDRFSAERPKGSFSTLEIQRTEQGDSAMYLCASSLDRGANYGYTFGSGTRLTVV.

The rearrangement joins TRBV30 to TRBJ2-7; 8 bases align to TRBD1. J was trimmed by 3 bases and V by 4 bases; bases with no gene match: 8. In germline, CDR1 is GTSNPN, CDR2 SVGIG (reference sequence). The CDR3 sequence is 14 residues long. The CDR3 spells CAWTPPGGFYEQYF. For the CDR3, the DNA is TGTGCCTGGACTCCACCAGGGGGCTTCTACGAGCAGTACTTC.

This chain connects TRBV7-2 to TRBJ1-3; D is unclear. Trimming removed 1 base from V and 1 base from J, with 5 bases in between. The CDR3 sequence is 14 residues long. Germline V CDR1 and CDR2: SGHTA, FQGNSA. The CDR3 region has the DNA TGTGCCAGCAGCTTAGGAACGTCTGGAAACACCATATATTTT. As protein: CASSLGTSGNTIYF.

Of note for this clone: Other DNA sequences within the sample encode an identical CDR3. The chain uses TRBV5-1 and TRBJ2-7, with 11 nucleotides matching TRBD2. The junction had 5 bases not matched to a gene; V was cut back by 3 bases and J by 3 bases. The germline V gene has CDR1 SGHRS and CDR2 YFSETQ. The CDR3 is made up of 15 amino acids. The CDR3 region has the DNA TGCGCCAGCAGCTCAACCGGGACTAGCGGCTACGAGCAGTACTTC. Its translation: CASSSTGTSGYEQYF.

This clone was seen more than once but under ten times. The CDR3 DNA sequence: TGTGCCAGCAGCCAAGCGACAGGGTTCGGGGAGCTGTTTTTT. This translates into CASSQATGFGELFF. This sequence joins TRBV14 and TRBJ2-2; 7 bases agree with TRBD1. CDR3 length: 14 residues. V shed 1 base, J shed 7 bases, and the junction held 3 bases outside the gene matches. The germline V gene has CDR1 SGHDN and CDR2 FVKESK.

This chain links TRBV6-6 with TRBJ1-1, with D possibly being TRBD1 (5 bases). The V gene's germline CDR1 is MNHNY and CDR2 SVGAGI (reference sequence). Trimming stripped 5 bases from V and 0 bases from J, with 10 bases between. CDR3 size: 14 residues. The CDR3: CASSLDSVNTEAFF. CDR3 nucleotide sequence: TGTGCCAGCAGTCTTGACAGCGTGAACACTGAAGCTTTCTTT.

The J gene is TRBJ1-1, the V gene TRBV6-6; the D is unclear. The CDR3 spans 16 residues. Germline loops: CDR1 MNHNY, CDR2 SVGAGI (reference sequence). V was shortened by 5 bases and J by 3 bases, with 19 bases between the two germline ends. The CDR3, as DNA: TGTGCCAGCAGTCCCCCGGGTGGGCGATCATACACTGAAGCTTTCTTT. It specifies CASSPPGGRSYTEAFF.

This chain connects TRBV19 to TRBJ2-2; 7 positions agree with TRBD2. CDR3 length equals 17 residues. Germline assignment: CDR1 LNHDA and CDR2 SQIVND (reference sequence). Trimming cost V 8 bases and J 7 bases; bases outside gene matches: 19. CDR3 amino acids: CASHPGGSGALGGELFF. In DNA, the CDR3 is TGTGCCAGTCACCCGGGGGGTAGCGGAGCCCTCGGCGGGGAGCTGTTTTTT.

The chain joins TRBV2 to TRBJ2-1; D is undetermined. The CDR3 runs to 10 residues. Trimming shortened V by 4 bases and J by 12 bases, and 7 bases separated the two germline ends. Germline CDR1 is SNHLY and CDR2 is FYNNEI. CDR3 protein: CASSAGGQFF. The CDR3 region has the DNA TGTGCCAGCAGTGCAGGCGGGCAGTTCTTC.

This clone has just one count. Possible read error: a much larger clone is one base away. V and J are TRBV30 and TRBJ2-7; D unclear. The CDR3 covers 11 residues. Trimming stripped 0 bases from V and 5 bases from J, with 5 bases between. CDR1 is GTSNPN, CDR2 SVGIG, per germline (reference sequence). The CDR3 nucleotides are TGTGCCTGGAGTGTAGGCGACGAGCAGTACTTC. Its translation is CAWSVGDEQYF.

V usage is TRBV6-2 or TRBV6-3 and J usage is TRBJ1-4; D not certain. Germline-derived CDR1 and CDR2 are MNHEY and SVGEGT. This CDR3 has 16 amino acids. V lost 4 bases to trimming and J lost 5 bases, with 17 bases between them. The CDR3 DNA is TGTGCCAGCAGTTTACCCCAGAGAGGTGAAAATGAAAAACTGTTTTTT. This gives the protein CASSLPQRGENEKLFF.

CDR3 region: CASMMGTTNTGELFF. The CDR3 nucleotides read TGTGCCAGCATGATGGGTACAACGAACACCGGGGAGCTGTTTTTT. This chain uses TRBV2 with TRBJ2-2; the D is unclear. This CDR3 comprises 15 residues. V was shortened by 7 bases and J by 0 bases, with 12 bases between the two germline ends. Germline-derived CDR1 and CDR2 are SNHLY and FYNNEI. The whole variable domain, filled in from reference TRBV2 and TRBJ2-2, reads EPEVTQTPSHQVTQMGQEVILRCVPISNHLYFYWYRQILGQKVEFLVSFYNNEISEKSEIFDDQFSVERPDGSNFTLKIRSTKLEDSAMYFCASMMGTTNTGELFFGEGSRLTVL.